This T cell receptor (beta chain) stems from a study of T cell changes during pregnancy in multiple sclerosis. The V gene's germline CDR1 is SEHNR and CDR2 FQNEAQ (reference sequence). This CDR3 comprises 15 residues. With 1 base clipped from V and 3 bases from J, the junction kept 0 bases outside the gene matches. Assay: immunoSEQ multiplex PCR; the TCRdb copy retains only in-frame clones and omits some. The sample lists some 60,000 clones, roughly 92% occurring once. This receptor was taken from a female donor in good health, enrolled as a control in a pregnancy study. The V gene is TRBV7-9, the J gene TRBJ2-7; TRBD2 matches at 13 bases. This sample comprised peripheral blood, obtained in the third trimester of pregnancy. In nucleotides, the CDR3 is TGTGCCAGCAGCTTAGGGACTAGCGGGGGCTACGAGCAGTACTTC. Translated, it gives CASSLGTSGGYEQYF.